The T cell receptor beta chain under discussion was sequenced for a study of early stage breast cancer tumors. Study as a whole: Most invasive tumors, about 80% of the 16, were ER+/PR+/HER2-. The ER+/PR+/HER2- tumors included roughly 8 ductal and four lobular carcinomas. Study-level results: Tumor and normal breast were distinguished via blood comparison in about 85% of the 16 patients.

Sampling of the adjacent normal breast tissue occurred roughly 1.8-4.5 cm from the tumor. The assay was immunoSEQ multiplex PCR, and TCRdb's table has in-frame clones only and misses some. Seen here are over 13,000 clones, about four fifths observed once, and the top ten hold approximately 7.6%. Germline CDR1 is MNHNY and CDR2 is SVGAGI (reference sequence). The CDR3 consists of 16 residues. The J segment lost 4 bases and the V segment lost 0 bases, leaving 7 bases of the junction unmatched. Concerning this clone: Its cognate antigen is unknown.

The sample was normal breast tissue next to the tumor. This sequence originates from a person between 45 and 65 years old with breast cancer. This chain connects TRBV6-6 to TRBJ2-3; 7 bases fit TRBD2. CDR3: CASSYSSQGGSDTQYF. Written as DNA, the CDR3 is TGTGCCAGCAGTTACTCGTCTCAGGGAGGGTCAGATACGCAGTATTTT.